One and the same sample provided the 10 T cell receptor beta chains below, sequenced in a study of Ad26.COV2.S vaccination and SARS-CoV-2 variants. Treatment meaning: some 20 received Ad26.COV2.S at low or high dose, single or two shots; about 5 received placebo; per-sample allocation not given. On day 63 after the first injection, vaccine and placebo recipients gave samples. Measured with immunoSEQ multiplex PCR; TCRdb has only the in-frame clones, and not every one. The data hold 500,000 or so clones, with 80% to 90% observed a single time. The specimen comprised peripheral blood, sampled in a trial of Ad26.COV2.S vaccine versus placebo. The source is a person between 18 and 59 years old who received the Ad26.COV2.S COVID-19 vaccine or a placebo.

The V and J genes are TRBV6-5 and TRBJ2-3; TRBD1 might be the D (5 bases). Germline V gene data show CDR1 as MNHEY and CDR2 as SVGAGI. V gave up 2 bases and J gave up 6 bases, with 18 bases separating them. This CDR3 contains 16 residues. The CDR3 region is CASSYRGHPGYDTQYF. The CDR3 region has the DNA TGTGCCAGCAGTTACAGAGGACACCCCGGCTATGATACGCAGTATTTT.

J is TRBJ2-5 and V is TRBV11-3; D perhaps matches TRBD1 (6 bases). The CDR3 contains 15 residues. CDR1 is SGHNT, CDR2 YENEEA, per germline. V was pared by 4 bases and J by 4 bases, with 16 bases between. The CDR3 nucleotides read TGTGCCAGCAGCTCACCCGGCAGGGGAGTAGAGACCCAGTACTTC. Translation gives CASSSPGRGVETQYF.

V is TRBV4-1 and J is TRBJ2-2; D is undetermined. V was cut by 2 bases and J by 8 bases, with 12 bases left in between. Germline values: CDR1 MGHRA, CDR2 YSYEKL. The CDR3 is 14 residues long. The CDR3 DNA reads TGCGCCAGCAGCCAATTTTCAGCCGGGGGGGAGCTGTTTTTT. It translates to CASSQFSAGGELFF.

This chain uses TRBV30 with TRBJ2-7; D call uncertain. V dropped 3 bases and J dropped 6 bases, with 9 bases sitting between them. This CDR3 comprises 11 residues. Germline loops: CDR1 GTSNPN, CDR2 SVGIG (reference sequence). Here the CDR3 reads CAWSFASEQYF. DNA for the CDR3: TGTGCCTGGAGCTTTGCTTCCGAGCAGTACTTC.

V usage is TRBV10-2 and J usage is TRBJ2-3; 8 bases fit TRBD2. V was pared by 6 bases and J by 0 bases, with 2 bases of the junction left unmatched. Germline lookup yields CDR1 WSHSY and CDR2 SAAADI. This CDR3 has 14 residues. The CDR3 DNA reads as TGCGCCAGCAGGAAGCGGGGGAGCACAGATACGCAGTATTTT. Translation gives CASRKRGSTDTQYF.

V gene TRBV4-2 combines with J gene TRBJ1-5, with 7 bases identical to TRBD1. The germline V gene has CDR1 LGHNA and CDR2 YNFKEQ. The CDR3 covers 14 residues. J gave up 6 bases and V 8 bases, and 10 bases lay outside the gene matches. In DNA form, the CDR3 reads TGTGCCAGCGGTCTCGAGGGGGCGGGTCAGCCCCAGCATTTT. Encoded protein: CASGLEGAGQPQHF.

The genes are TRBV30 and TRBJ1-1; D is unclear. CDR1 GTSNPN and CDR2 SVGIG come from the germline V gene (reference sequence). The CDR3 consists of 13 residues. V lost 2 bases and J 3 bases, leaving 10 bases between the germline ends. The CDR3 nucleotides read TGTGCCTGGAGTCCCACCATTTACACTGAAGCTTTCTTT. Residues: CAWSPTIYTEAFF.

The V call is TRBV5-6, the J call TRBJ1-2; D is unclear. Germline V CDR1 and CDR2: SGHDT, YYEEEE. The CDR3 spans 14 residues. Trimming stripped 0 bases from V and 4 bases from J, with 10 bases between. The CDR3 here is CASSLAGVPYGYTF. CDR3 in DNA: TGTGCCAGCAGCTTGGCCGGGGTGCCCTATGGCTACACCTTC.

The chain uses TRBV12-3 or TRBV12-4 and TRBJ2-3; D might be TRBD2 (6 bases). The CDR3 is 13 residues long. The germline V and J ends were trimmed by 2 bases and 4 bases, with 7 bases remaining between them. The CDR3 reads CASSLTSPDTQYF. The DNA for the CDR3 is TGTGCCAGCAGTTTAACTAGCCCAGATACGCAGTATTTT.

This chain links TRBV12-3 or TRBV12-4 with TRBJ1-2, with D maybe TRBD1 (5 bases). Trimming stripped 6 bases from V and 6 bases from J, with 8 bases between. CDR3 length: 11 residues. The CDR3 DNA is TGTGCCAGCAGGGGCAGGGATGGCTACACCTTC. Protein sequence: CASRGRDGYTF.